The 15 T cell receptor beta chains below come from one sample, sequenced in a study of blood T cell repertoires in COVID-19. This table comes from immunoSEQ multiplex PCR, and its TCRdb copy is limited to in-frame clones, with some not included. The sample lists a few hundred thousand clones; 80% to 95% were seen once. What was sequenced was PBMCs or T cells enriched from blood (not recorded which). Every receptor here comes from a young man who had recovered from COVID-19.

V usage is TRBV5-1 and J usage is TRBJ2-2; 8 bases match TRBD1. The J segment lost 2 bases and the V segment lost 4 bases, leaving 7 bases of the junction unmatched. The V gene's germline CDR1 is SGHRS and CDR2 YFSETQ. The CDR3 is 16 amino acids. CDR3 DNA: TGCGCCAGCAGCCCCTCAGGGGGCGCAAACACCGGGGAGCTGTTTTTT. This encodes CASSPSGGANTGELFF.

The V and J genes are TRBV3-1 (or the pseudogene TRBV3-2) and TRBJ2-1; TRBD2 matches 9 bases. The CDR3 covers 14 residues. Trimming removed 4 bases from V and 7 bases from J; junction bases left unmatched: 5. Germline V gives CDR1 LGHDT, CDR2 YNNKEL (reference sequence). The chain's CDR3 is CASSRSGSRNEQFF. In nucleotides, the CDR3 is TGTGCCAGCAGCCGTAGCGGGAGTAGGAATGAGCAGTTCTTC.

The V and J genes are TRBV27 and TRBJ2-7; D gene uncertain. The germline V gene encodes CDR1 MNHEY and CDR2 SMNVEV (reference sequence). The V gene lost 0 bases and the J gene lost 0 bases, with 6 bases spanning the gap. The CDR3 totals 14 residues. This CDR3 reads CASSLSVSSYEQYF. Here the CDR3 DNA reads TGTGCCAGCAGTTTATCAGTTAGCTCCTACGAGCAGTACTTC.

This chain uses TRBV3-1 (or the pseudogene TRBV3-2) with TRBJ1-2; 7 positions match TRBD1. The J segment lost 8 bases and the V segment lost 6 bases, leaving 15 bases of the junction unmatched. From germline, CDR1 is LGHDT and CDR2 YNNKEL (reference sequence). There are 15 residues in the CDR3. Here the CDR3 reads CASRRSGTVPEGYTF. The CDR3 DNA follows: TGTGCCAGCAGGCGTTCCGGGACAGTCCCAGAAGGCTACACCTTC.

The gene calls are TRBV12-3 or TRBV12-4 and TRBJ1-1; 7 bases match TRBD1. The CDR3 runs to 13 residues. J gave up 7 bases and V 1 base, and 3 bases lay outside the gene matches. The DNA for the CDR3 is TGTGCCAGCAGTTTAGGACAGGGCTTTGAAGCTTTCTTT. Its translation: CASSLGQGFEAFF.

This chain uses TRBV11-2 with TRBJ2-7; 11 bases are a match to TRBD1. This CDR3 region has 16 residues. The germline CDR1 and CDR2 sequences are SGHAT and FQNNGV. With 4 bases clipped from V and 3 bases from J, the junction kept 8 bases outside the gene matches. The DNA for the CDR3 is TGTGCCAGCAGCTACCTTCTAGGGACAGGGGGCTACGAGCAGTACTTC. Protein product: CASSYLLGTGGYEQYF.

This chain joins TRBV21-1 and TRBJ2-1; the D call in the table, TRBD1, was not verified against the DNA. TRBV21-1 is given as a pseudogene. The CDR3 extends over 16 amino acids. CDR3 DNA sequence: TGTGCCAGCAGCAAAAGGGGGACAGGGGATAACAATGAGCAGTTCTTC. Residues: CASSKRGTGDNNEQFF.

V gene TRBV4-1 combines with J gene TRBJ2-1; D unresolved. The germline V gene has CDR1 MGHRA and CDR2 YSYEKL. The V gene lost 0 bases and the J gene lost 6 bases, with 12 bases spanning the gap. The CDR3 has 15 residues. The CDR3 is CASSQDRRQRNEQFF. CDR3 coding DNA: TGCGCCAGCAGCCAAGATCGGCGGCAACGCAATGAGCAGTTCTTC.

This chain links TRBV2 with TRBJ1-1; maybe TRBD1 (6 bases). Germline-derived CDR1 and CDR2 are SNHLY and FYNNEI. With 6 bases removed from V and 0 bases from J, the gap between germline ends came to 11 bases. The CDR3 contains 14 residues. CDR3 nucleotide sequence: TGTGCCAGCAGGGAGGGGGGGCTGAACACTGAAGCTTTCTTT. It codes for CASREGGLNTEAFF.

The CDR3 nucleotides read TGTGCCATCAGTGAGTCAGAGAATGAGCAGTTCTTC. Translated, it gives CAISESENEQFF. The chain links TRBV10-3 to TRBJ2-1; no reliable D call. CDR1 is ENHRY and CDR2 is SYGVKD in the germline V gene. Trimming removed 0 bases at V and 7 bases at J, with 4 bases between. This CDR3 has 12 residues.

The rearrangement joins TRBV2 to TRBJ1-5; tentatively, D is TRBD1 (6 bases). The CDR3 spans 13 residues. V shed 6 bases and J shed 3 bases, with 9 bases lying between them. CDR1 and CDR2 from the germline V gene are SNHLY and FYNNEI. The CDR3 loop reads CASRNRDNQPQHF. CDR3 in DNA: TGTGCCAGCAGGAACAGGGACAATCAGCCCCAGCATTTT.

CDR3 in amino acids: CASSLYGQMNTEAFF. In nucleotides, the CDR3 is TGTGCCAGCAGCTTGTACGGACAAATGAACACTGAAGCTTTCTTT. The V call is TRBV11-3, the J call TRBJ1-1; TRBD1 is a possible D gene (5 bases). Germline CDR1 is SGHNT and CDR2 is YENEEA. The V end was cut by 3 bases, the J end by 0 bases, with 11 bases between. CDR3 length equals 15 residues.

V and J are TRBV6-1 and TRBJ2-1; tentatively, D is TRBD2 (5 bases). Trimming took off 3 bases at V and 4 bases at J, with 10 bases between the two ends. The germline V gene has CDR1 MNHNS and CDR2 SASEGT. The CDR3 sequence is 14 residues long. The CDR3 DNA follows: TGTGCCAGCAGTGATATGCCGGGGTACAATGAGCAGTTCTTC. It specifies CASSDMPGYNEQFF.

This chain uses TRBV7-8 with TRBJ2-7; TRBD1 agrees at 8 bases. CDR1 SGHVS and CDR2 FQNEAQ come from the germline V gene. CDR3 length: 16 amino acids. V was pared by 5 bases and J by 6 bases, with 15 bases of the junction left unmatched. The CDR3 spells CASSTWDRWALGEQYF. The CDR3 DNA reads TGTGCCAGCAGCACGTGGGACAGGTGGGCCCTTGGCGAGCAGTACTTC.

The V gene is TRBV2, the J gene TRBJ1-5, with D tentatively TRBD1 (5 bases). V was pared by 4 bases and J by 4 bases, with 11 bases between. The CDR3 has 14 amino acids. Germline CDR1 is SNHLY and CDR2 is FYNNEI. CDR3 sequence (DNA): TGTGCCAGCAGTGCCCCGGGGGGGAATCAGCCCCAGCATTTT. This translates into CASSAPGGNQPQHF.